Reported below is one T cell receptor beta chain. This specimen comes from a study of T cells after yellow fever vaccination. Germline values: CDR1 MNHEY, CDR2 SVGAGI. The CDR3 is made up of 16 amino acids. Trimming shortened V by 2 bases and J by 3 bases, and 16 bases separated the two germline ends. TCRdb reprocessed the 5' RACE reads via MiXCR and lists one record per CDR3 protein. The sample consists of 300,000 to 400,000 distinct CDR3 sequences, 6.2% of them appearing once. The sequence came from a man aged 25 to 40 who received the YFV17D yellow fever vaccine. Sequenced here: PBMCs, sampled 5 days after the yellow fever booster vaccination. The V gene is TRBV6-5, the J gene TRBJ2-5, with D possibly being TRBD2 (7 bases). For the CDR3, the DNA is TGTGCCAGCAGTTACCAAGGGGGGGGGGTGAAAGAGACCCAGTACTTC. Amino acid sequence: CASSYQGGGVKETQYF.